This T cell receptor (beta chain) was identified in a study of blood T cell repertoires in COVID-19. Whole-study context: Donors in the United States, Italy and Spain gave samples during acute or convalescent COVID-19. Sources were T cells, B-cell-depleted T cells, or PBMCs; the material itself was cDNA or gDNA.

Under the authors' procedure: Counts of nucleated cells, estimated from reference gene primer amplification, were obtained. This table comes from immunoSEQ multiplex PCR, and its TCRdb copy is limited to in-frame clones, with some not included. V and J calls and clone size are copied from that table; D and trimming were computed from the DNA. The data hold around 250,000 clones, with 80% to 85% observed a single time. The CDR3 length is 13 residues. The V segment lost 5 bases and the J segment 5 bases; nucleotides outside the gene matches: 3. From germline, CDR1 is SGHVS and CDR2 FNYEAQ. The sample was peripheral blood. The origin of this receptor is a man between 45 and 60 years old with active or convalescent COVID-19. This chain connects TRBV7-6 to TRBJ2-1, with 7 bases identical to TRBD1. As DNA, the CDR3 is TGTGCCAGCAGCACGGGACAGAACAATGAGCAGTTCTTC. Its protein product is CASSTGQNNEQFF.